These 13 T cell receptor beta chains came from one sample sequenced in a study of T cell repertoires in cytomegalovirus infection. TCRdb reprocessed the reads via MiXCR and lists one record per CDR3 protein. The sample has tens of thousands of distinct CDR3 sequences; 4% are singletons. The sample comprised PBMCs. Source of these receptors: a human donor in good health (CMV status not recorded). Some clones in this sample may be carry-over from other donors' samples.

This clonotype was detected many times. One junction end disagrees with the germline gene, perhaps due to a read error. The chain uses TRBV15 and TRBJ1-1; D is perhaps TRBD1 (5 bases). Germline CDR1 LNHNV, CDR2 YYDKDF (reference sequence). The CDR3 is 12 residues long. The DNA of the CDR3 is TGTGCCACAAGCACAGGGAACACTGAAGCTTTCTTT. Protein product: CATSTGNTEAFF.

This clonotype was recorded at least ten times. The rearrangement uses TRBV7-3 and TRBJ2-2, with TRBD1 as a possible D gene (6 bases). Germline V gene data show CDR1 as SGHTA and CDR2 as FQGTGA. V shed 1 base and J shed 3 bases, with 9 bases lying between them. The CDR3 length is 15 residues. The CDR3 bases are TGTGCCAGCAGCTTAAACGGACAGTACACCGGGGAGCTGTTTTTT. Translated, it gives CASSLNGQYTGELFF.

At least ten counts were recorded for this clonotype. The J gene is TRBJ2-6, the V gene TRBV28, with D perhaps matching TRBD1 (6 bases). Germline V gene sequence: CDR1 MDHEN, CDR2 SYDVKM. CDR3 length: 15 residues. Deletions cut 7 bases from V and 2 bases from J, with 12 bases between. The CDR3: CASTKGGAGANVLTF. In nucleotides, the CDR3 is TGTGCCAGCACAAAAGGGGGAGCTGGGGCCAACGTCCTGACTTTC.

In its sample, this clonotype was seen many times. The V gene is TRBV7-8, the J gene TRBJ1-5; tentatively, D is TRBD1 (5 bases). The CDR3 loop spans 15 amino acids. The germline CDR1 and CDR2 sequences are SGHVS and FQNEAQ. Trimming pared 1 base from V and 4 bases from J, leaving 11 bases between. The chain's CDR3 is CASSLEAGRNQPQHF. In DNA form, the CDR3 reads TGTGCCAGCAGCTTAGAGGCAGGGAGGAATCAGCCCCAGCATTTT.

Ten or more counts support this clonotype. The chain carries TRBV7-2 and TRBJ2-3; D is undetermined. Germline CDR1 and CDR2: SGHTA and FQGNSA. The CDR3 totals 14 residues. V was cut by 0 bases and J by 3 bases, with 7 bases left in between. CDR3 DNA: TGTGCCAGCAGCTTAGCGCGTAGGACAGATACGCAGTATTTT. Translated: CASSLARRTDTQYF.

The sample holds many counts of this clonotype. The chain uses TRBV7-2 and TRBJ2-1; 8 positions agree with TRBD2. Germline lookup yields CDR1 SGHTA and CDR2 FQGNSA. The CDR3 is made up of 15 amino acids. Trimming took 0 bases from V and 3 from J; bases not matched to a gene: 1. This CDR3 is CASSLASGVYNEQFF. The CDR3, as DNA: TGTGCCAGCAGCTTAGCTAGCGGGGTCTACAATGAGCAGTTCTTC.

This clonotype was seen many times. The rearrangement uses TRBV7-2 and TRBJ1-6, with D perhaps TRBD1 (6 bases). Germline assignment: CDR1 SGHTA and CDR2 FQGNSA. The CDR3 is 17 amino acids. V lost 5 bases and J lost 0, with 14 bases in between. This CDR3 is CASSRITGSSYNSPLHF. The DNA for the CDR3 is TGTGCCAGCAGCCGAATTACAGGGAGCTCCTATAATTCACCCCTCCACTTT.

This clonotype was detected ten times or more. The rearrangement joins TRBV7-2 to TRBJ1-4, with D possibly matching TRBD1 (5 bases). Trimming took off 6 bases at V and 8 bases at J, with 16 bases between the two ends. CDR3 length: 14 amino acids. Germline V lookup: CDR1 SGHTA, CDR2 FQGNSA. The CDR3 region is CASSRDPREEKLFF. CDR3 coding DNA: TGTGCCAGCAGTCGGGACCCCCGAGAGGAAAAACTGTTTTTT.

The chain couples TRBV7-6 to TRBJ1-1; 7 bases are shared with TRBD1. The length of the CDR3 is 15 residues. The junction had 11 bases not matched to a gene; V was cut back by 5 bases and J by 5 bases. Germline-derived CDR1 and CDR2 are SGHVS and FNYEAQ. CDR3 coding DNA: TGTGCCAGCAGCATCCCCCAGACAGGGACGACTGAAGCTTTCTTT. Protein product: CASSIPQTGTTEAFF.

This clonotype appeared many times. The gene calls are TRBV20-1 and TRBJ1-2; the D is unclear. V lost 4 bases, J lost 0 bases, and 18 bases lay in between. The CDR3 spans 16 residues. Germline V gene data show CDR1 as DFQATT and CDR2 as SNEGSKA (reference sequence). The CDR3 region has the DNA TGCAGTGCTAAGGGATGGAGCTCGTCAGCTAACTATGGCTACACCTTC. Its translation: CSAKGWSSSANYGYTF.

The table lists this clonotype with many counts. The V and J genes are TRBV11-2 and TRBJ2-7; D is undetermined. The germline V gene has CDR1 SGHAT and CDR2 FQNNGV. Trimming stripped 5 bases from V and 7 bases from J, with 12 bases between. The CDR3 is 12 amino acids. The CDR3 region is CASSPPSTEQYF. The CDR3, as DNA: TGTGCCAGCAGCCCCCCCAGTACGGAGCAGTACTTC.

Many counts were recorded for this clonotype. The chain uses TRBV7-2 and TRBJ2-7; 7 bases map to TRBD1. Germline assignment: CDR1 SGHTA and CDR2 FQGNSA. This CDR3 spans 14 amino acids. The V gene end was trimmed by 5 bases and the J gene end by 6 bases; junction bases not matched to a gene: 10. CDR3 amino acids: CASSTSTGFAEQYF. CDR3 sequence (DNA): TGTGCCAGCAGCACCTCGACAGGGTTCGCCGAGCAGTACTTC. The variable domain in full, completed from reference TRBV7-2 and TRBJ2-7, reads GAGVSQSPSNKVTEKGKDVELRCDPISGHTALYWYRQSLGQGLEFLIYFQGNSAPDKSGLPSDRFSAERTGGSVSTLTIQRTQQEDSAVYLCASSTSTGFAEQYFGPGTRLTVT.

This clonotype was counted many times. The chain carries TRBV7-2 and TRBJ2-1; possible D gene TRBD2, 5 bases. Germline loops: CDR1 SGHTA, CDR2 FQGNSA. CDR3 length equals 14 residues. V was shortened by 4 bases and J by 7 bases, with 14 bases between the two germline ends. The CDR3 coding sequence is TGTGCCAGCAGCTCTCTGGGAGTTCGGAATGAGCAGTTCTTC. Residues: CASSSLGVRNEQFF.